The clone carrying this TCR beta chain has ten or more counts. Its antigen is still unknown. CDR3 length equals 14 residues. Germline lookup yields CDR1 LNHNV and CDR2 YYDKDF (reference sequence). V lost 3 bases to trimming and J lost 4 bases, with 9 bases between them. These data belong to a study of CD8+CD57+ T cells in acquired aplastic anemia. At the level of the study: Mean DNA quantity obtained from sorted CD4+ and CD8+ cells was around 2.9 ug. General study results and limits: Sharing between patients and controls was observed for twenty-nine CD8+ CDR3 sequences. Significance was not reached for CD8+ Simpson's diversity between patients and controls.

The study profiled TCR beta VDJ and CDR3 using genomic DNA as template. MiXCR, run by TCRdb on the reads, gives a single entry per CDR3 protein. Found here are under 200,000 distinct CDR3 sequences, roughly 50% of them singletons; the top ten hold roughly 3.2%. Sequencing was done on patients that had shown CD8+CD57+ cell expansion by flow cytometry. Patients had not yet gotten any therapy when their blood was taken for sampling. The sequencing input was sorted CD4+, CD8+, or CD8+CD57+ T cells (not recorded which) from PBMCs. The rearrangement links TRBV15 to TRBJ2-2; D gene unclear. The receptor comes from a human donor with aplastic anemia. The CDR3 protein is CATSSLRTTGELFF. DNA of the CDR3: TGTGCCACCAGCAGTCTCAGGACCACCGGGGAGCTGTTTTTT.